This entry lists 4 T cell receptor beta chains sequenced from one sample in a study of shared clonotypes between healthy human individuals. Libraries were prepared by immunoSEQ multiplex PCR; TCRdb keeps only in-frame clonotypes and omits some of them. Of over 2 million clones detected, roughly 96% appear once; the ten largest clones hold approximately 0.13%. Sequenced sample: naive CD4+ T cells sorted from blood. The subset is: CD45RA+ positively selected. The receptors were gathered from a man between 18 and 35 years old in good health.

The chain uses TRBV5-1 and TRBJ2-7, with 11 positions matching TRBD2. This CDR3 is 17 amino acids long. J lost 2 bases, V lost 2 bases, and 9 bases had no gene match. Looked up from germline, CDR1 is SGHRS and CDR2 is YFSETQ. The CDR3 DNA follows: TGCGCCAGCAGCTTAGGATTCACTAGCGGGAGACCCTACGAGCAGTACTTC. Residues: CASSLGFTSGRPYEQYF.

This CDR3 reads CASRVDRERNTEAFF. For the CDR3, the DNA is TGTGCCAGCAGGGTGGACAGGGAAAGGAACACTGAAGCTTTCTTT. This chain links TRBV2 with TRBJ1-1; 8 positions match TRBD1. This CDR3 has 15 residues. V was clipped by 6 bases and J by 1 base; unmatched bases: 7. The germline CDR1 and CDR2 sequences are SNHLY and FYNNEI.

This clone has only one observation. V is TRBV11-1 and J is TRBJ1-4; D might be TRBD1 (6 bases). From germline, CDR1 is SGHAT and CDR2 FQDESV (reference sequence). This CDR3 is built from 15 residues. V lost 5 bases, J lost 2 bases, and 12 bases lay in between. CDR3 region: CASSPGDLTNEKLFF. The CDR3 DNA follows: TGTGCCAGCAGCCCAGGGGACCTGACTAATGAAAAACTGTTTTTT. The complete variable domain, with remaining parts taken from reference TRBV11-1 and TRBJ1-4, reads EAEVAQSPRYKITEKSQAVAFWCDPISGHATLYWYRQILGQGPELLVQFQDESVVDDSQLPKDRFSAERLKGVDSTLKIQPAELGDSAMYLCASSPGDLTNEKLFFGSGTQLSVL.

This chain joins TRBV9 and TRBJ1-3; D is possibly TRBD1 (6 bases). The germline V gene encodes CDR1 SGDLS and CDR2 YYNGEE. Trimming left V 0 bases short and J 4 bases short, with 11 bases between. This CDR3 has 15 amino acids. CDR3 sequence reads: CASSVEGQYGNTIYF. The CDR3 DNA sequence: TGTGCCAGCAGCGTAGAGGGACAATACGGAAACACCATATATTTT.